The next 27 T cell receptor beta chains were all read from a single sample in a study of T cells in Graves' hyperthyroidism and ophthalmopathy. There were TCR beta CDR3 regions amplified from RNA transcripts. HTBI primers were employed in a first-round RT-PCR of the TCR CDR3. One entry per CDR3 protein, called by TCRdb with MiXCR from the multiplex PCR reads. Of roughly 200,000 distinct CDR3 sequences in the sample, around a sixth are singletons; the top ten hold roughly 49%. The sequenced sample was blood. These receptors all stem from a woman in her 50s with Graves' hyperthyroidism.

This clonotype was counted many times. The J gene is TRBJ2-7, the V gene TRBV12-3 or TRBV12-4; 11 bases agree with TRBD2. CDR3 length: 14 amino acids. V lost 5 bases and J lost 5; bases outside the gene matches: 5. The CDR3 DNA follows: TGTGCCAGCAGTCATAGCGGGAGGGATCACGAGCAGTACTTC. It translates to CASSHSGRDHEQYF.

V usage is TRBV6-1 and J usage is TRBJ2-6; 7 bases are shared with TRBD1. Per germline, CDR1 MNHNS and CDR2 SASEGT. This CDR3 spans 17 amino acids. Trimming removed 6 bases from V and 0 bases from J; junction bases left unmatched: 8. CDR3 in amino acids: CASSPGQAHSGANVLTF. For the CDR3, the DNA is TGTGCCAGCAGCCCCGGACAGGCCCACTCTGGGGCCAACGTCCTGACTTTC.

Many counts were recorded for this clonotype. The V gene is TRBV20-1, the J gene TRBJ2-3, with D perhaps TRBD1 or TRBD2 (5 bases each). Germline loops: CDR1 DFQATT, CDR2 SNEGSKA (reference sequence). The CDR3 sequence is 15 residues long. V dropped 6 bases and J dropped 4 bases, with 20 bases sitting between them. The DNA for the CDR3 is TGCAGTGCCCCGCACCCCCAGCGAGGGGCAGATACGCAGTATTTT. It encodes CSAPHPQRGADTQYF.

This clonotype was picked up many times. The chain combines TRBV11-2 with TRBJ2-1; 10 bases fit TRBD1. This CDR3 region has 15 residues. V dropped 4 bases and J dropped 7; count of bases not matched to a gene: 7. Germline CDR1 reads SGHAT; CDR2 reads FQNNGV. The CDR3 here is CASSSGQGRWNEQFF. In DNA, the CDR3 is TGTGCCAGCAGCTCGGGACAGGGGAGATGGAATGAGCAGTTCTTC.

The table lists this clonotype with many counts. The CDR3 loop is CASSLAGGPVDEQFF. The CDR3 DNA reads as TGTGCCAGCAGCCTAGCGGGAGGGCCAGTGGATGAGCAGTTCTTC. V is TRBV6-1 and J is TRBJ2-1; 12 positions match TRBD2. The CDR3 spans 15 residues. Germline-derived CDR1 and CDR2 are MNHNS and SASEGT. V gave up 6 bases and J gave up 8 bases; unmatched junction bases: 8.

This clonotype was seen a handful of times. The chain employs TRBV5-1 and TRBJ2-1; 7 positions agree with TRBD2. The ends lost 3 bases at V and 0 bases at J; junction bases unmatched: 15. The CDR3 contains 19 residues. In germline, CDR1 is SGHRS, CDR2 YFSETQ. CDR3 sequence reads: CASSSRSPSGANSYNEQFF. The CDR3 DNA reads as TGCGCCAGCAGCTCCAGATCCCCTAGCGGAGCCAACTCCTACAATGAGCAGTTCTTC.

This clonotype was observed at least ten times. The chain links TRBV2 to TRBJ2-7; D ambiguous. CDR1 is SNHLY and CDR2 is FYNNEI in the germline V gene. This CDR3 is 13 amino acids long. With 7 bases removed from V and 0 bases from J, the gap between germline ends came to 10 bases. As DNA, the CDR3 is TGTGCCAGCACCCTCCCTCCCTCCTACGAGCAGTACTTC. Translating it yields CASTLPPSYEQYF.

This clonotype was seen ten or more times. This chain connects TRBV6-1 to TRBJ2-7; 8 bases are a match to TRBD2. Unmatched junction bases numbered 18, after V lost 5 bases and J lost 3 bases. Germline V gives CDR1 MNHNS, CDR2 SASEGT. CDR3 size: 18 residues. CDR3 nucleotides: TGTGCCAGCAGTTACGGGACTAGACCGGGGACCGGGATCTACGAGCAGTACTTC. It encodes CASSYGTRPGTGIYEQYF.

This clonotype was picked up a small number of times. The CDR3 loop reads CASSLDGGSTGELFF. The CDR3, as DNA: TGTGCCAGCAGCTTGGACGGCGGAAGCACCGGGGAGCTGTTTTTT. The V gene is TRBV5-6, the J gene TRBJ2-2; the D is unclear. CDR3 length: 15 amino acids. Germline V gene lookup returns CDR1 SGHDT and CDR2 YYEEEE. Trimming removed 0 bases from V and 4 bases from J, with 10 bases in between.

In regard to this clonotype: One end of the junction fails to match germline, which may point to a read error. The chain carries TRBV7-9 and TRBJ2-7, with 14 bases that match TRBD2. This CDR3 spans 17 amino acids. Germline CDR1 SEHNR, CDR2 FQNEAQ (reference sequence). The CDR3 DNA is TGTGCCAGCAGTTTAGCCGGGACTAGCGGGAGCCTCCACGAGCAGTACTTC. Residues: CASSLAGTSGSLHEQYF. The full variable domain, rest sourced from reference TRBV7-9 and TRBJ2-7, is DTGVSQNPRHKITKRGQNVTFRCDPISEHNRLYWYRQTLGQGPEFLTYFQNEAQLEKSRLLSDRFSAERPKGSFSTLEIQRTEQGDSAMYLCASSLAGTSGSLHEQYFGPGTRLTVT.

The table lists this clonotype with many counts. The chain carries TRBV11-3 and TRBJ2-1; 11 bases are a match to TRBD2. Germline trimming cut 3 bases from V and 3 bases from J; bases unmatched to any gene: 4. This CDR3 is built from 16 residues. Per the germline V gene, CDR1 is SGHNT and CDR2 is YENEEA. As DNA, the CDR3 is TGTGCCAGCAGCTTCCTTCTAGCGGGAGGCTACAATGAGCAGTTCTTC. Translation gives CASSFLLAGGYNEQFF.

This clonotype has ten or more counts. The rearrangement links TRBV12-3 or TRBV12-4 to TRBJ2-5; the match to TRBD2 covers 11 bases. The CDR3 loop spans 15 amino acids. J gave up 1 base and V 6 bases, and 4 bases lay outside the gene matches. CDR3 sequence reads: CASSPGTSGQETQYF. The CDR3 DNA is TGTGCCAGCAGCCCCGGGACTAGCGGCCAAGAGACCCAGTACTTC.

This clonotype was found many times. The CDR3 loop reads CATTLGGREVGYTF. CDR3 DNA sequence: TGTGCCACCACTTTGGGGGGGCGTGAGGTTGGCTACACCTTC. This chain joins TRBV28 and TRBJ1-2; D is perhaps TRBD1 (6 bases). The CDR3 consists of 14 residues. Between the trimmed V and J ends, which lost 10 bases and 7 bases, there was a span of 22 bases. From germline, CDR1 is MDHEN and CDR2 SYDVKM.

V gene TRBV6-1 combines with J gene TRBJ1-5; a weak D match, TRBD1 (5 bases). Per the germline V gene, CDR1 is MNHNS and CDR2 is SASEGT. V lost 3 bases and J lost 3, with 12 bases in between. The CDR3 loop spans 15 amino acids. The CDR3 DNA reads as TGTGCCAGCAGTGAGGACATAGGACCCAATCAGCCCCAGCATTTT. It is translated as CASSEDIGPNQPQHF.

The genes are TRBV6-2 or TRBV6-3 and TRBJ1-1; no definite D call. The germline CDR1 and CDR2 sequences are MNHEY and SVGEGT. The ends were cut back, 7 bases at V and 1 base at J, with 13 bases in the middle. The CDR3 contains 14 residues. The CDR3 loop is CASTFRPENTEAFF. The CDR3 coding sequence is TGTGCCAGCACCTTTAGACCGGAGAACACTGAAGCTTTCTTT.

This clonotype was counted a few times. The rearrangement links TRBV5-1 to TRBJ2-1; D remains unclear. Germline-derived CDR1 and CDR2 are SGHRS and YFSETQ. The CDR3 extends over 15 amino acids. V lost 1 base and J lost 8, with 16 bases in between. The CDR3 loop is CASSLRALLGDEQFF. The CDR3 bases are TGCGCCAGCAGCTTGCGAGCGCTATTGGGCGATGAGCAGTTCTTC.

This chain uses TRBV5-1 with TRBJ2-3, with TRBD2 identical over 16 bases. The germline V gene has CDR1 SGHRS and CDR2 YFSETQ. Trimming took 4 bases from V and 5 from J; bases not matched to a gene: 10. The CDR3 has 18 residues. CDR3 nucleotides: TGCGCCAGCAGCCTTGAGGAAGGGACTAGCGGGAGGGTAGATACGCAGTATTTT. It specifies CASSLEEGTSGRVDTQYF.

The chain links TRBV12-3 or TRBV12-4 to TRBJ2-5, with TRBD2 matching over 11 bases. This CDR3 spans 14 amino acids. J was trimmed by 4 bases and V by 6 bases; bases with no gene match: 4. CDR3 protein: CASRLLAGGETQYF. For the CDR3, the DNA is TGTGCCAGCAGACTCCTAGCGGGAGGAGAGACCCAGTACTTC.

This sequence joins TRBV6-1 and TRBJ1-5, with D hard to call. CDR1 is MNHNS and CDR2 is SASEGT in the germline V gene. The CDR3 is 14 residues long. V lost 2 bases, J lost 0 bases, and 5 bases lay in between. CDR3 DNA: TGTGCCAGCAGTGAATCGGTTAGCAATCAGCCCCAGCATTTT. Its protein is CASSESVSNQPQHF.

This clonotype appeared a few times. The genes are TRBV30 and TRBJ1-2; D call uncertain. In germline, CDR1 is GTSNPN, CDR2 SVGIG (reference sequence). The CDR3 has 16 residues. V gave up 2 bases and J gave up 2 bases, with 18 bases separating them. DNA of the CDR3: TGTGCCTGGAGTCCACACCCCGCCCGAGGGAACTATGGCTACACCTTC. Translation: CAWSPHPARGNYGYTF.

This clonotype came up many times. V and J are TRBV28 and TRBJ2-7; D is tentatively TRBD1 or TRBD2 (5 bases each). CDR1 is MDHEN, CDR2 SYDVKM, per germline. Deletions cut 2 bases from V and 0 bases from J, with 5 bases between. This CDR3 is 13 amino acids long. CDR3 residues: CASSLGGSYEQYF. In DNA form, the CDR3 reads TGTGCCAGCAGTTTAGGGGGCTCCTACGAGCAGTACTTC.

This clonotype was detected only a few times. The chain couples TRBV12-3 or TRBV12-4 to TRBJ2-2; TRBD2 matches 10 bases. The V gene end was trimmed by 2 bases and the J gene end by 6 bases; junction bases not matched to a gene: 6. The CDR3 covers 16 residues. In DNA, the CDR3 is TGTGCCAGCAGTTTAAGAAGCGGGGGGGGCTCCGGGGAGCTGTTTTTT. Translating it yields CASSLRSGGGSGELFF.

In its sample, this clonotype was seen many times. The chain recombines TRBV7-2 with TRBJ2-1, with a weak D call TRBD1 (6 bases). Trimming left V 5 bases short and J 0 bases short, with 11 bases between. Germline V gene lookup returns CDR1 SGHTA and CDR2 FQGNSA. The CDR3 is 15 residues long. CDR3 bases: TGTGCCAGCAGCCACCTGGACAGCTCCTACAATGAGCAGTTCTTC. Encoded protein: CASSHLDSSYNEQFF.

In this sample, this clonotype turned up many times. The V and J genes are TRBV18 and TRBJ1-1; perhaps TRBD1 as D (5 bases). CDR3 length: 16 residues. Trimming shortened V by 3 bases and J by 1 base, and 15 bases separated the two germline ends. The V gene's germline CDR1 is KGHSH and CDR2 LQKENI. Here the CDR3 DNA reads TGTGCCAGCTCACCCTCTTTGGGACTGCCGAACACTGAAGCTTTCTTT. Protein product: CASSPSLGLPNTEAFF.

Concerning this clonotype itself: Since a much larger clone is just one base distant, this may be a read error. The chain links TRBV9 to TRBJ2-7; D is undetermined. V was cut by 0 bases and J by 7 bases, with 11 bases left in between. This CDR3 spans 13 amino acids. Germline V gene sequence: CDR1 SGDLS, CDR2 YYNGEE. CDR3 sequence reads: CASSVGVSGEQYF. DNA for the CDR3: TGTGCCAGCAGCGTAGGTGTCTCCGGTGAGCAGTACTTC.

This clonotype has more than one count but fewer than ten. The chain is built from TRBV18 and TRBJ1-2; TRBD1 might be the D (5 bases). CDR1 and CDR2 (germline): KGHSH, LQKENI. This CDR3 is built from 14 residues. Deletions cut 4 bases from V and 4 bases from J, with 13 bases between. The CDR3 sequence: CASSLTEGFYGYTF. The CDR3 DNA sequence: TGTGCCAGCTCACTTACGGAGGGGTTCTATGGCTACACCTTC. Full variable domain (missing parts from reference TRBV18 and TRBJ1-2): NAGVMQNPRHLVRRRGQEARLRCSPMKGHSHVYWYRQLPEEGLKFMVYLQKENIIDESGMPKERFSAEFPKEGPSILRIQQVVRGDSAAYFCASSLTEGFYGYTFGSGTRLTVV.

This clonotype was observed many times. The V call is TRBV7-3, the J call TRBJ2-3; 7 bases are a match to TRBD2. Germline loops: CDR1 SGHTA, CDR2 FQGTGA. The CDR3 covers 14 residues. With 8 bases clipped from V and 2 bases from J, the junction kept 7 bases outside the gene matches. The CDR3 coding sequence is TGTGCCAGCTCGAGGCGGGACTACACAGATACGCAGTATTTT. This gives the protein CASSRRDYTDTQYF. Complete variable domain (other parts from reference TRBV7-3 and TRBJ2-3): GAGVSQTPSNKVTEKGKYVELRCDPISGHTALYWYRQSLGQGPEFLIYFQGTGAADDSGLPNDRFFAVRPEGSVSTLKIQRTERGDSAVYLCASSRRDYTDTQYFGPGTRLTVL.